The sequence of this TCR beta chain was determined in a study of blood T cell repertoires in COVID-19. Overall study: The origin of the acute and convalescent COVID-19 samples was the United States, Italy and Spain.

Measured with immunoSEQ multiplex PCR; TCRdb has only the in-frame clones, and not every one. The table lists about 480,000 clones, 89% of them singletons. The CDR3 extends over 16 amino acids. Deletions cut 0 bases from V and 2 bases from J, with 12 bases between. The V gene's germline CDR1 is MNHEY and CDR2 SVGAGI. This clonotype was obtained from a man younger than 35 with COVID-19, enrolled during active disease. Sequencing was carried out using peripheral blood. The J gene is TRBJ2-3, the V gene TRBV6-5; D is perhaps TRBD1 (5 bases). Here the CDR3 DNA reads TGTGCCAGCAGTTACTCGTGGGGCGGACCCACAGATACGCAGTATTTT. It is translated as CASSYSWGGPTDTQYF.